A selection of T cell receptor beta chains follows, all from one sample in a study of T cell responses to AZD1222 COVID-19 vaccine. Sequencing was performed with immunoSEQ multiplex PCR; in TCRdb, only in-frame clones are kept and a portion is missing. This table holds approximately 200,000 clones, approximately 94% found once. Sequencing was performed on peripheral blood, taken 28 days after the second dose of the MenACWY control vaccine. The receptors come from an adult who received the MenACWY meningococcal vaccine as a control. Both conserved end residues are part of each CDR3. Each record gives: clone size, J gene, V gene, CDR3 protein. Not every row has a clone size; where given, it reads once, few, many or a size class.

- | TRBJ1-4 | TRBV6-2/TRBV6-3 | CASSPDQRDEKLFF
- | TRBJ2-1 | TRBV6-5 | CASSSTTGSNEQFF
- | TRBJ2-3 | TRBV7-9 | CASSRGGTDTQYF
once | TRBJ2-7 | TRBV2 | CASSDRGYEQYF
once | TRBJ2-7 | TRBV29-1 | CSVEGQGFYEQYF
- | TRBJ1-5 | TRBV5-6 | CASSVGVSGYQPQHF
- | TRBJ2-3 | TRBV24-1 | CATSRSELTDTQYF
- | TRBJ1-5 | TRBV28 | CASSGDRSYNQPQHF
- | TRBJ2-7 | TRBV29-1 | CSVGYYEKVYEQYF
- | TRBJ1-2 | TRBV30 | CAWGTGGDGYTF
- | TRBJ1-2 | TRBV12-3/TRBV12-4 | CASSFAGYGYTF
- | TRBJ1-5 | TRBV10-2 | CASSDANQPQHF
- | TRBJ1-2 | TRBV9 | CASSPLDRDYGYTF
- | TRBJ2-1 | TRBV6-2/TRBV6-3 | CASSYSSGGASYNEQFF
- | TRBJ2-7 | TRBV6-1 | CASSEAGTGGSYEQYF
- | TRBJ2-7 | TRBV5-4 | CASSLVPGFEQYF
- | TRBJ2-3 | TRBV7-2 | CASSPFTDTQYF
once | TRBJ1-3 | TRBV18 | CASSRQGISGNTIYF
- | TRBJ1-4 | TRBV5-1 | CASSPRDGFGEKLFF
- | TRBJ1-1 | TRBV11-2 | CASSLAGTRFVTEAFF
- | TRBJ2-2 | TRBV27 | CASSLGLRGGGKPGELFF
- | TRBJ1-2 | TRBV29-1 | CSAEYGTVAF
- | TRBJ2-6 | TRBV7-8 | CASSLGTHRGANVLTF
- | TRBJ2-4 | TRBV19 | CATSPAGKNIQYF
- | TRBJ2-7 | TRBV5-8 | CASSPQGPEQYF
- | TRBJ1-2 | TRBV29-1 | CSVEGTDYGYTF
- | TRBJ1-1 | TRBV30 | CAWRFVVNTEAFF
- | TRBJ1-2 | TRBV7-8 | CASSLEVAGQTGKNAGYTF
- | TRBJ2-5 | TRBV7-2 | CASRVAGGEMETQYF
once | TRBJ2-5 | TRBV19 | CASTTSGRAEETQYF
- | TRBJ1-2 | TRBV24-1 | CATSVDVNYGYTF
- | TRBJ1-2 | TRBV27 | CASSLGGHGYTF
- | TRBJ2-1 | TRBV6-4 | CASSPGGGNEQFF
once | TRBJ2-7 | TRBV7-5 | CVRSLGLAGPPGEQYF
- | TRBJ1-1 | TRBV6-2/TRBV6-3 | CASSINTEAFF
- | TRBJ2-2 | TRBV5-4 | CASRRLDRANTGELFF
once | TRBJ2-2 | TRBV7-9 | CASSETGNGELFF
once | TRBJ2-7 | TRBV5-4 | CASTFGGLTNHEQYF
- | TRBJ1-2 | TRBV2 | CASSVSAGGVDHGYTF
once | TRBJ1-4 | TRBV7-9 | CASSFPQGATNEKLFF
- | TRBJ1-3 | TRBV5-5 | CASSFPVGSGNTIYF
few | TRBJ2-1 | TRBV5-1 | CASSLAGAGDFEQFF
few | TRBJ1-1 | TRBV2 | CASGEHQENTEAFF
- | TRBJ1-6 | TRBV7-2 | CASSPLALGSYNSPLHF
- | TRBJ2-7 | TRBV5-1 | CASSDTGASSYEQYF
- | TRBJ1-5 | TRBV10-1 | CASSETRVEQPQHF
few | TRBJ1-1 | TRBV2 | CASTEAGGEGTEAFF
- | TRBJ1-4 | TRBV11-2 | CASSQGQGGEKLFF
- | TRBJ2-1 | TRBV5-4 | CASSLAASGLYNEQFF
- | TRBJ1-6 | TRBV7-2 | CASRMDIYNSPLHF
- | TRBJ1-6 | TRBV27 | CASSWTGNYSPLHF
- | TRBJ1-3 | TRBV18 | CASSPEGAGNTIYF
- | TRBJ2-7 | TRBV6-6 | CASSYFASGGAFEQYF
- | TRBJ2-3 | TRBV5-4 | CASRGAGGTDTQYF
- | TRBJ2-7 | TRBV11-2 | CASSLELAGGSHEQYF